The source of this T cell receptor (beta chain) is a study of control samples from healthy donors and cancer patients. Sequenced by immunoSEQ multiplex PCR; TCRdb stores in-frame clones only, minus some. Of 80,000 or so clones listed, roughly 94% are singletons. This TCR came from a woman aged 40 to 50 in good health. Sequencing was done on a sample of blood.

DNA for the CDR3: TGTGCCAGCAGCTTCCAGATCACAGATACGCAGTATTTT. Translated: CASSFQITDTQYF. The gene calls are TRBV7-3 and TRBJ2-3; D call uncertain. Germline assignment: CDR1 SGHTA and CDR2 FQGTGA. The CDR3 is 13 residues long. V shed 3 bases and J shed 2 bases, with 6 bases lying between them.